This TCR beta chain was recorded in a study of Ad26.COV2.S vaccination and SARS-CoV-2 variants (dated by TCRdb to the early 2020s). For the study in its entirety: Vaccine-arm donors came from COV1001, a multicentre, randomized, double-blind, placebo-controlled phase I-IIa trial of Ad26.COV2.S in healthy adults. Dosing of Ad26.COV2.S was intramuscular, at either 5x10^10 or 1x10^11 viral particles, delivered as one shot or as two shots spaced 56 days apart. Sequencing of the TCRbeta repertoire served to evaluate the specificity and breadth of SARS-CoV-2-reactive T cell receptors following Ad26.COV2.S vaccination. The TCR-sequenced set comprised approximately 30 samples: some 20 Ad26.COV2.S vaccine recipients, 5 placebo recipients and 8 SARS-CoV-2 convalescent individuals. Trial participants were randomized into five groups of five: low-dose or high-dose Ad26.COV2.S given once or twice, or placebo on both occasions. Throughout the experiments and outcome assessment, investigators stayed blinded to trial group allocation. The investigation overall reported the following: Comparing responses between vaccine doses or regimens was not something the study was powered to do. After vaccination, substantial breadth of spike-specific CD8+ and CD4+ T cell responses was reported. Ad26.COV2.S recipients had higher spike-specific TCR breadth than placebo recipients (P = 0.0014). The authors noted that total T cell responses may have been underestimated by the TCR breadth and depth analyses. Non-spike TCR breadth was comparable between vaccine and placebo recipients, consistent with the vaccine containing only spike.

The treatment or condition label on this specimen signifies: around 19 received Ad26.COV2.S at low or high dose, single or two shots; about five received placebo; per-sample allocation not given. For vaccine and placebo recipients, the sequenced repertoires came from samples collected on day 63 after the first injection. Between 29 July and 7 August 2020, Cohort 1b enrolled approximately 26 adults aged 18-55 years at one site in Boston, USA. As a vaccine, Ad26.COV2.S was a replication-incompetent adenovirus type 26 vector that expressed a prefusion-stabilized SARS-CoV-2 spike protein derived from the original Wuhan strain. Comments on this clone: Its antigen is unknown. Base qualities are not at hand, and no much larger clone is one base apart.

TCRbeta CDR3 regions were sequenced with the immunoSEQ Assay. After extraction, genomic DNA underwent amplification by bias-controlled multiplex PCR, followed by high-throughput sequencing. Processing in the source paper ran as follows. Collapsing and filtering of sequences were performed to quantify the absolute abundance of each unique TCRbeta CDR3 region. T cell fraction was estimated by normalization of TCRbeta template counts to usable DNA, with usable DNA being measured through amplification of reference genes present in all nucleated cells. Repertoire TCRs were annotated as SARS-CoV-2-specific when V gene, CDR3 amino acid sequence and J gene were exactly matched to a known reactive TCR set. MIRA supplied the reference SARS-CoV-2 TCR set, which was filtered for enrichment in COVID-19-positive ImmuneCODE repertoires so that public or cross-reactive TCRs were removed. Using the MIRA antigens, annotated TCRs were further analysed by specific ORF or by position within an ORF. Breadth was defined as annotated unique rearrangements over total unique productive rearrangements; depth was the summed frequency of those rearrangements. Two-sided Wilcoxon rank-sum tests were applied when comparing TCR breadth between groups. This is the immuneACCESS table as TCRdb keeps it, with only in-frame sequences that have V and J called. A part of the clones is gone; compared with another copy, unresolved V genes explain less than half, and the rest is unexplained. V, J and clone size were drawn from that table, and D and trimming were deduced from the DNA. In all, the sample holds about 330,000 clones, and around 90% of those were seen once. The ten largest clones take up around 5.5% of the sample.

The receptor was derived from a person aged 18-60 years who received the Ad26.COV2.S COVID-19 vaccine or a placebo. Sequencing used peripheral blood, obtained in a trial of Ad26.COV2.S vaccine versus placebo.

The nucleotides read TGCGCCAGCAAGAAACAGGGGTTGAGGCAGACCCAGTACTTC. It translates as CASKKQGLRQTQYF. The rearranged segments are TRBV10-2 and TRBJ2-5; 7 of the junction bases match TRBD1. Taken from cysteine to phenylalanine, the CDR3 has 14 residues. Only the CDR3 DNA is retained, 42 bases long and in frame from the first base. After removal of 7 bases from V and 6 bases from J, the junction retains 11 bases not matched to a gene. CDR1 and CDR2, per the germline V gene, are WSHSY and SAAADI.